The entry below gives a single T cell receptor (beta chain) sequence along with its context. The data belong to a study of shared clonotypes between healthy human individuals. Clones were read by immunoSEQ multiplex PCR, and TCRdb kept only the in-frame ones, dropping some. The data hold some 530,000 clones, with around 73% observed a single time. With unsorted samples, genomic DNA was obtained from 100 million or so PBMCs. The CDR3 has 14 amino acids. Germline V CDR1 and CDR2: MNHEY, SMNVEV (reference sequence). The J segment lost 5 bases and the V segment lost 5 bases, leaving 8 bases of the junction unmatched.

The receptor was derived from a middle-aged woman in good health. Some clones in this sample may be carry-over from other donors' samples. The chain recombines TRBV27 with TRBJ2-5, with TRBD1 matching 7 bases. Sequenced: PBMCs. The CDR3 DNA sequence: TGTGCCAGCAGTACCTACAGGGGAGAGGAGACCCAGTACTTC. Encoded protein: CASSTYRGEETQYF.